This T cell receptor beta chain was found in a study of cytomegalovirus exposure and HLA in healthy donors. Use of 60 Vbeta and 13 Jbeta primers characterized the PCR. Sequencing was performed with immunoSEQ multiplex PCR; in TCRdb, only in-frame clones are kept and a portion is missing. The table has around 140,000 clones, roughly 78% seen once. Germline CDR1 is MNHEY and CDR2 is SVGAGI. The CDR3 runs to 14 residues. Trimming cost V 6 bases and J 8 bases, with 16 bases left between them. The sequence came from a man younger than 30 in good health and CMV-seropositive. The chain joins TRBV6-5 to TRBJ1-4, with no clear D. The sample comprised PBMCs. CDR3 coding DNA: TGTGCCAGCAGACCCGACGGAGGGAGGGAAAAACTGTTTTTT. It translates to CASRPDGGREKLFF.